A single sample gave rise to the 8 T cell receptor beta chains below, sequenced in a study of neurological immune-mediated disorders. TCRdb reanalysed the 5' RACE reads using MiXCR and keeps one entry per CDR3 protein. The sample lists tens of thousands of distinct CDR3 sequences; approximately 5% were seen once. Sequencing was done on a sample of PBMCs. These receptors all stem from a woman aged 65 to 85 with multiple sclerosis.

In its sample, this clonotype was seen many times. This sequence joins TRBV7-2 and TRBJ2-5; weak D call: TRBD1 (5 bases). Looked up from germline, CDR1 is SGHTA and CDR2 is FQGNSA. Trimming cost V 5 bases and J 0 bases, with 10 bases left between them. This CDR3 contains 14 residues. CDR3 sequence reads: CASSGRVHQETQYF. CDR3 DNA sequence: TGTGCCAGCAGCGGCAGGGTACACCAAGAGACCCAGTACTTC.

Only a few counts were recorded for this clonotype. In nucleotides, the CDR3 is TGTGCCAGCACTTCACCTACAGGGAGCACTGAAGCTTTCTTT. The encoded protein is CASTSPTGSTEAFF. V and J are TRBV6-5 and TRBJ1-1; tentatively, D is TRBD1 (6 bases). The CDR3 covers 14 residues. The V end lost 7 bases, the J end lost 4 bases, and 16 bases lay between the germline ends. CDR1 and CDR2 from the germline V gene are MNHEY and SVGAGI.

This clonotype has a handful of counts. The chain is built from TRBV20-1 and TRBJ2-3, with 7 nucleotides matching TRBD2. With 0 bases clipped from V and 0 bases from J, the junction kept 6 bases outside the gene matches. This CDR3 contains 16 residues. Germline CDR1 DFQATT, CDR2 SNEGSKA (reference sequence). CDR3: CSARDHGGSSTDTQYF. In nucleotides, the CDR3 is TGCAGTGCTAGAGATCACGGCGGGAGCAGCACAGATACGCAGTATTTT.

This clonotype was seen repeatedly, ten times or more. The chain uses TRBV12-3 or TRBV12-4 and TRBJ2-1, with D possibly matching TRBD2 (5 bases). V gave up 3 bases and J gave up 1 base, with 13 bases separating them. This CDR3 is 16 amino acids long. DNA of the CDR3: TGTGCCAGCAGTTTCCTCGGACTTCTATCCTACAATGAGCAGTTCTTC. It is translated as CASSFLGLLSYNEQFF.

This clonotype was seen ten or more times. The chain employs TRBV6-8 and TRBJ2-1; D is unclear. The CDR3 is made up of 17 amino acids. V dropped 8 bases and J dropped 9 bases, with 29 bases sitting between them. Germline CDR1 is MNHGY and CDR2 is SAAAGT. Here the CDR3 DNA reads TGTGCCAGCCCGCTCCAGCCCGACATCGGCTCGTACGCTGAGCAGTTCTTC. The encoded protein is CASPLQPDIGSYAEQFF.

This clonotype was counted at least ten times. This chain uses TRBV29-1 with TRBJ2-1; D is possibly TRBD2 (6 bases). Looked up from germline, CDR1 is SQVTM and CDR2 is ANQGSEA. V was shortened by 8 bases and J by 3 bases, with 11 bases between the two germline ends. The CDR3 runs 12 residues. The chain's CDR3 is CSPRTNYNEQFF. In nucleotides, the CDR3 is TGCAGCCCGCGGACTAACTACAATGAGCAGTTCTTC.

This clonotype showed up many times. The gene calls are TRBV30 and TRBJ1-5; D not resolved. The CDR3 totals 12 residues. Trimming removed 2 bases from V and 7 bases from J, with 9 bases in between. The germline CDR1 and CDR2 sequences are GTSNPN and SVGIG (reference sequence). CDR3 loop: CAWSPRGQPQHF. The CDR3 DNA reads as TGTGCCTGGAGTCCCCGAGGACAGCCCCAGCATTTT.

At least ten counts were recorded for this clonotype. The chain couples TRBV5-1 to TRBJ2-3, with 14 bases lining up with TRBD2. CDR1 and CDR2 (germline): SGHRS, YFSETQ. The CDR3 has 19 amino acids. The ends lost 4 bases at V and 3 bases at J; junction bases unmatched: 13. The CDR3 sequence: CASSLGLAGEPKGTDTQYF. Here the CDR3 DNA reads TGCGCCAGCAGCCTGGGACTAGCGGGAGAGCCCAAAGGGACAGATACGCAGTATTTT.